Presented here are 5 T cell receptor beta chains from one specimen sequenced in a study of human T cells and chemical hapten exposure. Time point noted: healthy volunteer bleed at 6 weeks. Extraction of total RNA was performed on unfractionated whole blood. From the RACE reads, TCRdb called clonotypes with MiXCR, one entry per CDR3 protein. The sample has around 35,000 distinct CDR3 sequences, less than 5.5% seen once; the top ten hold roughly 13%. The specimen sequenced was whole blood. The receptors originated from a human donor in good health. Some clones in this sample may be carry-over from other donors' samples.

At least ten counts were recorded for this clonotype. The CDR3 DNA sequence: TGTGCCAGCAGCCAAGGTAACGGGATCTCCTACGAGCAGTACTTC. Translating it yields CASSQGNGISYEQYF. The chain recombines TRBV3-1 with TRBJ2-7; TRBD2 is a possible D gene (5 bases). V gave up 1 base and J gave up 0 bases, with 10 bases separating them. Germline loops: CDR1 LGHDT, CDR2 YNNKEL (reference sequence). The CDR3 has 15 amino acids.

The chain has TRBV30 and TRBJ1-1, with TRBD1 as a possible D gene (5 bases). Germline V gene data show CDR1 as GTSNPN and CDR2 as SVGIG (reference sequence). The V gene lost 4 bases and the J gene lost 4 bases, with 16 bases spanning the gap. The CDR3 sequence is 14 residues long. CDR3 loop: CAWIPDPGATEAFF. The CDR3 bases are TGTGCCTGGATCCCGGACCCCGGGGCCACTGAAGCTTTCTTT.

This clonotype was seen many times. V is TRBV6-5 and J is TRBJ1-5; 8 positions match TRBD1. The germline CDR1 and CDR2 sequences are MNHEY and SVGAGI. Trimming removed 10 bases from V and 3 bases from J; junction bases left unmatched: 11. CDR3 length: 15 amino acids. The CDR3, as DNA: TGTGCCACTCGACAGGGGCTAGGGCACAATCAGCCCCAGCATTTT. It translates to CATRQGLGHNQPQHF.

This clonotype has a count of ten or more. The chain joins TRBV6-6 to TRBJ1-2; TRBD1 is a possible D gene (6 bases). Trimming removed 6 bases at V and 2 bases at J, with 10 bases between. Germline CDR1 is MNHNY and CDR2 is SVGAGI (reference sequence). The CDR3 loop spans 13 amino acids. The CDR3 loop is CASRLDSNYGYTF. The CDR3 bases are TGTGCCAGCAGATTGGACAGCAACTATGGCTACACCTTC.

The CDR3 region is CAWSKGLRSNQPQHF. The CDR3 DNA is TGTGCCTGGAGTAAGGGCCTAAGGAGCAATCAGCCCCAGCATTTT. The V gene is TRBV30, the J gene TRBJ1-5; no definite D call. Germline-derived CDR1 and CDR2 are GTSNPN and SVGIG (reference sequence). Trimming stripped 2 bases from V and 1 base from J, with 12 bases between. CDR3 length equals 15 residues.